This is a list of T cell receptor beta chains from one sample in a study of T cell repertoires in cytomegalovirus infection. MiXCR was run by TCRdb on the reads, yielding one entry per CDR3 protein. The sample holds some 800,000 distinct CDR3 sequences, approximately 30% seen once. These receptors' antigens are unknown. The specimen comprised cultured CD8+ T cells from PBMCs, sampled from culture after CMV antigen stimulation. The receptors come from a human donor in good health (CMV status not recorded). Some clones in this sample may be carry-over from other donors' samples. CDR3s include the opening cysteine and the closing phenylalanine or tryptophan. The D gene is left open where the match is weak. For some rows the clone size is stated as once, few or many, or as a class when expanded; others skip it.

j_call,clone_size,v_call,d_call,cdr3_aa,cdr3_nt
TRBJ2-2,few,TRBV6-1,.,CASSEVRGGQLQWWTGELFF,TGTGCCAGCAGTGAAGTTCGAGGTGGGCAGCTCCAATGGTGGACCGGGGAGCTGTTTTTT
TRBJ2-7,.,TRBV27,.,CASSQQVPYEQYF,TGTGCCAGCAGCCAACAGGTCCCCTACGAGCAGTACTTC
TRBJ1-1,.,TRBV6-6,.,CASSYSIRLNTEAFF,TGTGCCAGCAGTTACTCGATCCGGTTGAACACTGAAGCTTTCTTT
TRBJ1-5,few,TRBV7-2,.,CASSLIGIQHF,TGTGCCAGCAGCTTGATAGGAATCCAGCATTTT
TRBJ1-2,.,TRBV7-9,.,CASRSGVTSYGYTF,TGTGCCAGCAGGTCCGGGGTCACGAGCTATGGCTACACCTTC
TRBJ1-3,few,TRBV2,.,CANLGSSGNTIYF,TGTGCCAACCTAGGGAGCTCTGGAAACACCATATATTTT
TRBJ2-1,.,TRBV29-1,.,CSVEGGQGNYNEQFF,TGCAGCGTTGAAGGTGGGCAGGGTAACTACAATGAGCAGTTCTTC
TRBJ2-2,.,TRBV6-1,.,CASSLGHLRTGELFF,TGTGCCAGCAGTCTAGGACACTTACGAACCGGGGAGCTGTTTTTT
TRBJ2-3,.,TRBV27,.,CASRLGTTRDTQYF,TGTGCCAGCAGACTGGGGACGACAAGAGATACGCAGTATTTT
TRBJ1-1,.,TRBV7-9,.,CASSSGAGLVNTEAFF,TGTGCCAGCAGCTCGGGGGCGGGCCTGGTGAACACTGAAGCTTTCTTT
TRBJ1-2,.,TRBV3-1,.,CASSQAAGAYGYTF,TGTGCCAGCAGCCAAGCGGCGGGGGCCTATGGCTACACCTTC
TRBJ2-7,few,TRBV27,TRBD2,CASSLEASGSYEQYF,TGTGCCAGCAGTTTAGAGGCTAGCGGCTCCTACGAGCAGTACTTC
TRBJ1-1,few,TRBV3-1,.,CASSQVDRNTEAFF,TGTGCCAGCAGCCAAGTGGACAGGAACACTGAAGCTTTCTTT
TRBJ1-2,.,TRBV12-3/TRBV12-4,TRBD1,CASSRTPQGVDGYTF,TGTGCCAGCAGTCGCACACCACAGGGGGTGGATGGCTACACCTTC
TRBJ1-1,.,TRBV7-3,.,CASRLNPEAFF,TGTGCCAGTCGGCTAAACCCTGAAGCTTTCTTT
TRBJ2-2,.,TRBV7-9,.,CASRQWLDTGELFF,TGTGCCAGCAGACAATGGTTAGACACCGGGGAGCTGTTTTTT
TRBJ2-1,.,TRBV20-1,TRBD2,CSARDRGGARSYNEQFF,TGCAGTGCTAGAGATCGGGGGGGGGCACGCTCCTACAATGAGCAGTTCTTC
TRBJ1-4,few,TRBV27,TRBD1,CASSRRDRGGKLFF,TGTGCCAGCAGTCGCCGGGACAGGGGAGGAAAACTGTTTTTT
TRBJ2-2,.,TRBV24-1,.,CATSDSTGGGTGELFF,TGTGCCACCAGTGACTCGACAGGCGGAGGGACCGGGGAGCTGTTTTTT
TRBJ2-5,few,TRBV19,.,CASSMFSGDRDSQETQYF,TGTGCCAGTAGTATGTTTTCGGGGGACCGGGACAGTCAAGAGACCCAGTACTTC
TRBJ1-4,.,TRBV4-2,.,CASSQEYREKLFF,TGTGCCAGCAGCCAAGAATACAGGGAAAAACTGTTTTTT
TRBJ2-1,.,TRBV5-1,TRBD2,CASSPGLAGGTNEQFF,TGCGCCAGCAGCCCGGGACTAGCGGGGGGCACGAATGAGCAGTTCTTC
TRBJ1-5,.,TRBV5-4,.,CASSMKGSNQPQHF,TGTGCCAGCAGCATGAAAGGCAGCAATCAGCCCCAGCATTTT